This TCR beta chain came from a study of blood T cell repertoires in COVID-19. Study-wide background: Both acute and convalescent COVID-19 samples were obtained from the United States, Italy and Spain. The analysed material was cDNA or gDNA that came from T cells, B-cell-depleted T cells, or PBMCs.

Per the original methods: Estimated nucleated cell counts came from reference gene primer amplification. Libraries were prepared by immunoSEQ multiplex PCR; TCRdb keeps only in-frame clonotypes and omits some of them. V, J and clone size reflect that table, while D and trimming were determined from the DNA. The sample carries about 73,000 clones, approximately 88% recorded once. In germline, CDR1 is MGHDK, CDR2 SYGVNS. The CDR3 length is 13 residues. With 2 bases clipped from V and 3 bases from J, the junction kept 1 base outside the gene matches. The sequence derives from an elderly man with active or convalescent COVID-19. The sample taken for sequencing was peripheral blood. This chain uses TRBV25-1 with TRBJ2-7; 7 positions match TRBD1. The CDR3 region is CASSEQGVYEQYF. CDR3 sequence (DNA): TGTGCCAGCAGTGAACAGGGGGTCTACGAGCAGTACTTC.